This TCR beta chain was documented in a study of blood T cell repertoires in COVID-19. The CDR3 is 16 residues long. From germline, CDR1 is MDHEN and CDR2 SYDVKM. V was trimmed by 5 bases and J by 0 bases, leaving 16 bases between them. Assay: immunoSEQ multiplex PCR; the TCRdb copy retains only in-frame clones and omits some. The sample yields around 85,000 clones, roughly 88% seen once. The chain uses TRBV28 and TRBJ1-1; D possibly corresponds to TRBD1 (6 bases). Sequences were obtained from peripheral blood. This TCR derives from a man between 50 and 59 years old with active COVID-19. CDR3 sequence (DNA): TGTGCCAGCAGTCCACTGCTACAGGGCCTGAACACTGAAGCTTTCTTT. As protein: CASSPLLQGLNTEAFF. Together with reference TRBV28 and TRBJ1-1, the CDR3 gives the full variable domain: DVKVTQSSRYLVKRTGEKVFLECVQDMDHENMFWYRQDPGLGLRLIYFSYDVKMKEKGDIPEGYSVSREKKERFSLILESASTNQTSMYLCASSPLLQGLNTEAFFGQGTRLTVV.